The sequence of this TCR beta chain was determined in a study of T cells in Graves' hyperthyroidism and ophthalmopathy. Whole-study findings and limits: In simple terms, a model built on 13 V-J features told ophthalmopathy apart from stable hyperthyroidism. In blood, most of the thyroid clonotypes expanded above 0.001 were also present.

RNA transcripts yielded amplified TCR beta CDR3 regions. First-round RT-PCR of the TCR CDR3 relied on the HTBI primer set. TCRdb re-analysed the multiplex PCR reads in MiXCR, keeping a single row per CDR3 protein. The sample shows 450,000 to 700,000 distinct CDR3 sequences, roughly 50% of them seen only once. Graves' hyperthyroidism was deemed stable absent ophthalmopathy progression within 18 months. A remark on this clonotype: Its antigen is as yet unknown.

V lost 0 bases and J 3 bases, leaving 11 bases between the germline ends. The CDR3 consists of 14 residues. Germline V gene data show CDR1 as GTSNPN and CDR2 as SVGIG (reference sequence). Sequencing input: peripheral blood or thyroid tissue (not recorded which). The source of this sequence is a woman aged 18-30 years with Graves' hyperthyroidism. The rearrangement links TRBV30 to TRBJ1-2; no firm D call. The chain's CDR3 is CAWSVLNRYYGYTF. The CDR3 DNA reads as TGTGCCTGGAGTGTACTGAACAGATACTATGGCTACACCTTC.